These T cell receptor beta chains were read from a single sample in a study of T cells in Graves' hyperthyroidism and ophthalmopathy. TCRdb independently ran MiXCR on the multiplex PCR reads; one entry per CDR3 protein. The sample includes 650,000 to 850,000 distinct CDR3 sequences, around 19% of them seen just once. Sequencing was performed on blood. These receptors were obtained from a woman in her fifties or sixties with Graves' hyperthyroidism that later progressed to Graves' ophthalmopathy. The CDR3 runs from the conserved cysteine through the conserved F or W. Fields, in order: clone size, D gene, V gene, J gene, CDR3 protein, CDR3 DNA. A D gene is named only where the DNA matches it firmly. Only part of the rows carry a size: once, few, many, or a class if the clone is expanded.

.	.	TRBV28	TRBJ2-2	CASSLRSRVGLLNTGELFF	TGTGCCAGCAGTTTACGGTCCAGGGTGGGGTTACTGAACACCGGGGAGCTGTTTTTT
.	.	TRBV12-3/TRBV12-4	TRBJ2-2	CASSFFGELFF	TGTGCCAGCAGTTTTTTCGGGGAGCTGTTTTTT
many	.	TRBV12-3/TRBV12-4	TRBJ1-2	CASSPRQVPFNYGYTF	TGTGCCAGCAGTCCAAGACAGGTTCCTTTTAACTATGGCTACACCTTC
.	.	TRBV20-1	TRBJ2-2	CSARPTVRDSHTGELFF	TGCAGTGCTAGACCTACGGTTCGGGACTCACACACCGGGGAGCTGTTTTTT
.	.	TRBV20-1	TRBJ2-3	CSARPGLVTDTQYF	TGCAGTGCTAGACCGGGCCTGGTGACAGATACGCAGTATTTT
many	.	TRBV11-1	TRBJ1-1	CASSLASGWGTEAFF	TGTGCCAGCAGCTTAGCGTCGGGTTGGGGCACTGAAGCTTTCTTT
many	TRBD1	TRBV10-3	TRBJ2-5	CAISDDRGRETQYF	TGTGCCATCAGTGATGACAGGGGGCGCGAGACCCAGTACTTC
.	TRBD1	TRBV19	TRBJ1-4	CATETGGEYEKLFF	TGTGCCACAGAGACAGGGGGCGAATATGAAAAACTGTTTTTT
.	.	TRBV7-9	TRBJ1-1	CASSLVMGSEAFF	TGTGCCAGCAGCTTAGTAATGGGGTCTGAAGCTTTCTTT
.	.	TRBV6-5	TRBJ2-7	CASSLQSSYEQYF	TGTGCCAGCAGTTTACAGTCCTCCTACGAGCAGTACTTC
.	TRBD1	TRBV2	TRBJ1-2	CASSQGGGGNGYTF	TGTGCCAGCAGCCAGGGGGGGGGGGGCAACGGCTACACCTTC
.	.	TRBV4-1	TRBJ1-2	CASTDHRERSGGYTF	TGCGCCAGCACCGACCACAGGGAACGATCAGGAGGCTACACCTTC
many	.	TRBV2	TRBJ2-4	CASSEPYLEAKNIQYF	TGTGCCAGCAGTGAGCCTTACCTCGAAGCCAAAAACATTCAGTACTTC
few	TRBD1	TRBV5-1	TRBJ1-2	CASSPPGTGGNGGYTF	TGCGCCAGCAGCCCCCCGGGGACAGGGGGCAACGGTGGCTACACCTTC
many	.	TRBV13	TRBJ1-4	CAPREAGCFGKLFF	TGTGCCCCGCGAGAAGCAGGGTGTTTTGGAAAACTGTTTTTT
many	.	TRBV6-1	TRBJ2-7	CASSLGGPEISYEQYF	TGTGCCAGCAGTCTCGGGGGACCAGAGATATCCTACGAGCAGTACTTC
.	TRBD1	TRBV9	TRBJ2-3	CASSVAGTATGDTQYF	TGTGCCAGCAGCGTAGCCGGGACAGCCACCGGAGATACGCAGTATTTT